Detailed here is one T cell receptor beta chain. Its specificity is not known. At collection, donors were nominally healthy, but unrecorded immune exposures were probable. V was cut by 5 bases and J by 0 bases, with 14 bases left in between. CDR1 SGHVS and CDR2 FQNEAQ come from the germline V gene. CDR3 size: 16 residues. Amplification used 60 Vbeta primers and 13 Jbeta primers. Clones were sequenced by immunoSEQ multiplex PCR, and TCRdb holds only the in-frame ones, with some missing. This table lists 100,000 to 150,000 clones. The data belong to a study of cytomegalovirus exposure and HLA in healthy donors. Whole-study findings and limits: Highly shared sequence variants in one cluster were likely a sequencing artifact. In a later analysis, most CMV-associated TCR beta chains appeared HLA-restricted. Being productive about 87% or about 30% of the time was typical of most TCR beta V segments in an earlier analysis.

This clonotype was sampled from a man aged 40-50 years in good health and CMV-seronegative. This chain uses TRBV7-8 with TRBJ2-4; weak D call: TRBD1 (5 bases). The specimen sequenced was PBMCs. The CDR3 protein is CASSPIRVSAKNIQYF. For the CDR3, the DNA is TGTGCCAGCAGCCCGATCAGGGTATCAGCCAAAAACATTCAGTACTTC.